This is a list of T cell receptor beta chains from one sample in a study of T cell changes during pregnancy in multiple sclerosis. Method: immunoSEQ multiplex PCR; TCRdb's copy keeps in-frame clones and lacks some. Here the sample spans fewer than 150,000 clones, about 95% being singletons. Sequencing used peripheral blood, obtained after pregnancy. The receptors derive from a female donor with multiple sclerosis, enrolled in a pregnancy study. Both conserved end residues are part of each CDR3. The order of the fields is D gene, CDR3 length, V gene, J gene, CDR3 protein, CDR3 DNA. D genes are given only for firm matches.

D gene: -
CDR3 length: 15
V gene: TRBV7-8
J gene: TRBJ1-5
CDR3 protein: CASSLDSRLNQPQHF
CDR3 DNA: TGTGCCAGCAGCTTAGACTCGCGGTTAAATCAGCCCCAGCATTTT

D gene: TRBD1
CDR3 length: 16
V gene: TRBV25-1
J gene: TRBJ1-2
CDR3 protein: CASSEYPDRGRRGYTF
CDR3 DNA: TGTGCCAGCAGTGAATATCCCGACAGGGGAAGACGTGGCTACACCTTC

D gene: -
CDR3 length: 12
V gene: TRBV2
J gene: TRBJ1-1
CDR3 protein: CASSAPRMRAFF
CDR3 DNA: TGTGCCAGCAGCGCCCCACGGATGAGGGCTTTCTTT

D gene: -
CDR3 length: 16
V gene: TRBV6-6
J gene: TRBJ1-1
CDR3 protein: CASSYSIARMNTEAFF
CDR3 DNA: TGTGCCAGCAGTTACTCGATAGCGCGTATGAACACTGAAGCTTTCTTT

D gene: TRBD2
CDR3 length: 15
V gene: TRBV28
J gene: TRBJ2-7
CDR3 protein: CASSLTGGQFYEQYF
CDR3 DNA: TGTGCCAGCAGTTTGACGGGAGGGCAGTTTTACGAGCAGTACTTC

D gene: -
CDR3 length: 12
V gene: TRBV7-2
J gene: TRBJ2-1
CDR3 protein: CASSLLAGEQFF
CDR3 DNA: TGTGCCAGCAGCTTACTGGCCGGGGAGCAGTTCTTC

D gene: -
CDR3 length: 13
V gene: TRBV7-5
J gene: TRBJ2-1
CDR3 protein: CRVAGGDDNEQFF
CDR3 DNA: TGTCGGGTAGCGGGAGGGGACGACAATGAGCAGTTCTTC

D gene: -
CDR3 length: 13
V gene: TRBV5-1
J gene: TRBJ2-5
CDR3 protein: CASSFGVGETQYF
CDR3 DNA: TGCGCCAGCAGCTTCGGGGTCGGGGAGACCCAGTACTTC

D gene: TRBD1
CDR3 length: 14
V gene: TRBV28
J gene: TRBJ2-5
CDR3 protein: CATSEGQGWETQYF
CDR3 DNA: TGTGCGACCTCCGAGGGACAGGGGTGGGAGACCCAGTACTTC

D gene: -
CDR3 length: 15
V gene: TRBV7-2
J gene: TRBJ2-7
CDR3 protein: CASSPGQGLPWEQYF
CDR3 DNA: TGTGCCAGCAGCCCAGGCCAGGGCTTACCTTGGGAGCAGTACTTC

D gene: TRBD1
CDR3 length: 17
V gene: TRBV4-1
J gene: TRBJ1-2
CDR3 protein: CASSQPLRGTGGHGYTF
CDR3 DNA: TGCGCCAGCAGCCAGCCGCTAAGGGGGACAGGGGGCCATGGCTACACCTTC

D gene: -
CDR3 length: 12
V gene: TRBV7-2
J gene: TRBJ2-3
CDR3 protein: CASSPGTDTQYF
CDR3 DNA: TGTGCCAGCAGCCCGGGCACAGATACGCAGTATTTT

D gene: TRBD2
CDR3 length: 15
V gene: TRBV19
J gene: TRBJ2-1
CDR3 protein: CASTPAGVFYNEQFF
CDR3 DNA: TGTGCCAGTACCCCAGCGGGAGTCTTCTACAATGAGCAGTTCTTC

D gene: -
CDR3 length: 15
V gene: TRBV15
J gene: TRBJ1-3
CDR3 protein: CATSRDRGSGNTIYF
CDR3 DNA: TGTGCCACCAGCAGAGATCGGGGCTCTGGAAACACCATATATTTT

D gene: -
CDR3 length: 12
V gene: TRBV28
J gene: TRBJ2-7
CDR3 protein: CASSDSPYEQYF
CDR3 DNA: TGTGCCAGCAGTGACTCCCCCTACGAGCAGTACTTC

D gene: -
CDR3 length: 16
V gene: TRBV19
J gene: TRBJ2-7
CDR3 protein: CASSLDISVGINEQYF
CDR3 DNA: TGTGCCAGTTCCCTGGACATCTCAGTAGGAATTAACGAGCAGTACTTC

D gene: -
CDR3 length: 14
V gene: TRBV2
J gene: TRBJ1-1
CDR3 protein: CASSYGRGTTEAFF
CDR3 DNA: TGTGCCAGCAGCTACGGAAGGGGCACCACTGAAGCTTTCTTT

D gene: -
CDR3 length: 14
V gene: TRBV27
J gene: TRBJ2-1
CDR3 protein: CASSTYSSYNEQFF
CDR3 DNA: TGTGCCAGCAGTACCTATTCCTCCTACAATGAGCAGTTCTTC

D gene: TRBD2
CDR3 length: 16
V gene: TRBV30
J gene: TRBJ2-1
CDR3 protein: CAWSVLGGRALNEQFF
CDR3 DNA: TGTGCCTGGAGTGTACTTGGCGGGAGGGCCTTGAATGAGCAGTTCTTC

D gene: TRBD1
CDR3 length: 15
V gene: TRBV11-1
J gene: TRBJ1-2
CDR3 protein: CASSVWGTGGDGYTF
CDR3 DNA: TGTGCCAGCAGCGTTTGGGGGACAGGGGGCGATGGCTACACCTTC

D gene: -
CDR3 length: 14
V gene: TRBV28
J gene: TRBJ1-2
CDR3 protein: CASSLLSGNYGYTF
CDR3 DNA: TGTGCCAGCAGTTTATTATCAGGCAACTATGGCTACACCTTC

D gene: -
CDR3 length: 15
V gene: TRBV13
J gene: TRBJ1-1
CDR3 protein: CASSSLDTQNTEAFF
CDR3 DNA: TGTGCCAGCAGCTCTCTGGACACCCAGAACACTGAAGCTTTCTTT

D gene: -
CDR3 length: 15
V gene: TRBV30
J gene: TRBJ2-3
CDR3 protein: CASPGRGKSTDTQYF
CDR3 DNA: TGTGCCTCGCCGGGACGCGGGAAGAGCACAGATACGCAGTATTTT

D gene: TRBD2
CDR3 length: 12
V gene: TRBV19
J gene: TRBJ2-5
CDR3 protein: CASSGAGETQYF
CDR3 DNA: TGTGCCAGTAGCGGAGCGGGGGAGACCCAGTACTTC

D gene: TRBD2
CDR3 length: 22
V gene: TRBV4-2
J gene: TRBJ2-2
CDR3 protein: CASSQDVPGGPAAGTTAGELFF
CDR3 DNA: TGTGCCAGCAGCCAAGATGTACCGGGAGGCCCGGCAGCGGGTACGACAGCCGGGGAGCTGTTTTTT

D gene: TRBD2
CDR3 length: 15
V gene: TRBV6-6
J gene: TRBJ2-7
CDR3 protein: CASSYLTSGSYEQYF
CDR3 DNA: TGTGCCAGCAGTTACCTGACTAGCGGGTCCTACGAGCAGTACTTC

D gene: TRBD1
CDR3 length: 17
V gene: TRBV28
J gene: TRBJ2-7
CDR3 protein: CASSLFPSLTGVYEQYF
CDR3 DNA: TGTGCCAGCAGTTTATTCCCCAGCCTGACAGGGGTCTACGAGCAGTACTTC